The TCR beta chain described here comes from a study of PD-1 blockade in classical Hodgkin lymphoma. Study-wide findings and caveats: Patients excluded were those beginning nivolumab under 1 year after ASCT. It was reported that newly diagnosed patients had less baseline TCR diversity than healthy donors. Baseline diversity in complete responders resembled that of newly diagnosed patients.

Each and every patient relapsed after autologous stem cell transplantation, and patients got differing brentuximab vedotin exposure. Complete response, partial response or progressive disease constituted the best response categories observed. A note on this clone: The antigen is unknown.

The repertoire was sequenced with immunoSEQ multiplex PCR; TCRdb's copy has only in-frame clones and lacks some. The sample records 50,000 to 85,000 clones, 71% being singletons. There are 12 residues in the CDR3. Trimming pared 8 bases from V and 2 bases from J, leaving 9 bases between. Germline CDR1 reads SQVTM; CDR2 reads ANQGSEA. Source: peripheral blood mononuclear cells (PBMCs), taken before the second cycle of nivolumab. The chain employs TRBV29-1 and TRBJ2-2; D ambiguous. This clonotype was obtained from a human donor with classical Hodgkin lymphoma. The CDR3 sequence is CSSGLNTGELFF. The DNA of the CDR3 is TGCAGCTCCGGGTTAAACACCGGGGAGCTGTTTTTT.